These T cell receptor beta chains were read from a single sample in a study of PD-1 blockade in classical Hodgkin lymphoma. Method: immunoSEQ multiplex PCR; TCRdb's copy keeps in-frame clones and lacks some. This table has about 18,000 clones, more than 75% appearing once. The specimen comprised peripheral blood mononuclear cells (PBMCs), sampled before the second cycle of nivolumab. These receptors were obtained from a human donor with classical Hodgkin lymphoma. CDR3s include the opening cysteine and the closing phenylalanine or tryptophan. Each record gives: CDR3 protein, CDR3 DNA, J gene, clone size, V gene, D gene. A D gene is named only where the DNA matches it firmly. Only part of the rows carry a size: once, few, many, or a class if the clone is expanded.

CDR3: CAISESRGHTRESYGYTF; DNA: TGTGCCATCAGTGAGTCGCGGGGCCATACCAGGGAAAGCTATGGCTACACCTTC; J: TRBJ1-2; size: NA; V: TRBV10-3; D: NA
CDR3: CASSPGLRRDTQYF; DNA: TGTGCCAGCAGCCCCGGACTGCGTAGGGATACGCAGTATTTT; J: TRBJ2-3; size: few; V: TRBV7-2; D: NA
CDR3: CASSSHGAYSNQPQHF; DNA: TGTGCCAGCAGCTCCCATGGTGCTTATAGCAATCAGCCCCAGCATTTT; J: TRBJ1-5; size: NA; V: TRBV7-2; D: NA
CDR3: CASSPRLWSDEQFF; DNA: TGTGCCAGCAGCCCCCGTCTATGGTCCGATGAGCAGTTCTTC; J: TRBJ2-1; size: NA; V: TRBV9; D: NA
CDR3: CAISRERNTEAFF; DNA: TGTGCCATCAGTCGGGAAAGGAACACTGAAGCTTTCTTT; J: TRBJ1-1; size: NA; V: TRBV10-3; D: NA
CDR3: CAWKRGGYTF; DNA: TGTGCCTGGAAGAGGGGTGGCTACACCTTC; J: TRBJ1-2; size: NA; V: TRBV30; D: NA
CDR3: CASSSTGTGDGYTF; DNA: TGTGCCAGCAGTTCGACCGGGACAGGGGACGGCTACACCTTC; J: TRBJ1-2; size: NA; V: TRBV27; D: TRBD1
CDR3: CASSPGTSARDTQYF; DNA: TGTGCCAGCAGCCCGGGGACTAGCGCCAGAGATACGCAGTATTTT; J: TRBJ2-3; size: NA; V: TRBV7-2; D: TRBD2
CDR3: CASSPFSSGGPPYNEQFF; DNA: TGTGCCAGCAGCCCCTTTTCATCGGGAGGGCCTCCCTACAATGAGCAGTTCTTC; J: TRBJ2-1; size: NA; V: TRBV5-6; D: TRBD2
CDR3: CSVTEGGTLETQYF; DNA: TGCAGCGTTACTGAGGGCGGGACCTTGGAGACCCAGTACTTC; J: TRBJ2-5; size: few; V: TRBV29-1; D: NA
CDR3: CASSPGPEVDTQYF; DNA: TGTGCCAGCAGCCCTGGCCCCGAGGTGGATACGCAGTATTTT; J: TRBJ2-3; size: NA; V: TRBV5-4; D: NA
CDR3: CASSLSVTPPYEQYF; DNA: TGTGCCAGCAGTTTATCGGTGACACCGCCCTACGAGCAGTACTTC; J: TRBJ2-7; size: NA; V: TRBV27; D: NA
CDR3: CASSEQMSHEQYF; DNA: TGTGCCAGCAGTGAACAGATGAGCCACGAGCAGTACTTC; J: TRBJ2-7; size: once; V: TRBV2; D: NA
CDR3: CASSLASQGSPYEQYF; DNA: TGTGCCAGCAGCTTAGCGAGCCAGGGGTCTCCCTACGAGCAGTACTTC; J: TRBJ2-7; size: NA; V: TRBV7-8; D: NA
CDR3: CASSFLQGINSPLHF; DNA: TGTGCCAGCAGCTTCCTCCAGGGGATTAATTCACCCCTCCACTTT; J: TRBJ1-6; size: NA; V: TRBV7-2; D: NA
CDR3: CASSFLGISYEQYF; DNA: TGCGCCAGCAGCTTTTTAGGTATCTCCTACGAGCAGTATTTC; J: TRBJ2-7; size: NA; V: TRBV5-1; D: NA
CDR3: CASSDSSGRAYNEQFF; DNA: TGTGCCAGCAGTGACTCTAGCGGGAGGGCCTACAATGAGCAGTTCTTC; J: TRBJ2-1; size: NA; V: TRBV25-1; D: TRBD2
CDR3: CASSLEQVNYEQYF; DNA: TGTGCCAGCAGCTTGGAACAGGTCAACTACGAGCAGTACTTC; J: TRBJ2-7; size: NA; V: TRBV5-6; D: NA
CDR3: CASSHGTGVIYGYTF; DNA: TGCGCCAGCAGCCATGGGACAGGGGTTATCTATGGCTACACCTTC; J: TRBJ1-2; size: NA; V: TRBV4-1; D: TRBD1
CDR3: CASMTQTGEAFF; DNA: TGTGCCAGCATGACCCAAACGGGTGAAGCTTTCTTT; J: TRBJ1-1; size: NA; V: TRBV27; D: NA
CDR3: CASSQDRIGNTIYF; DNA: TGTGCCAGCAGTCAGGACAGGATCGGAAACACCATATATTTT; J: TRBJ1-3; size: NA; V: TRBV6-6; D: TRBD1
CDR3: CASSLLAGYYNEQFF; DNA: TGTGCCAGCAGCTTACTAGCGGGGTATTACAATGAGCAGTTCTTC; J: TRBJ2-1; size: NA; V: TRBV7-9; D: TRBD2
CDR3: CASSLGLAAFTDTQYF; DNA: TGCGCCAGCAGCTTGGGACTAGCGGCCTTCACAGATACGCAGTATTTT; J: TRBJ2-3; size: NA; V: TRBV5-1; D: TRBD2
CDR3: CASSAVSGVKGNTEAFF; DNA: TGCGCCAGCAGCGCTGTATCAGGGGTTAAGGGGAACACTGAAGCTTTCTTT; J: TRBJ1-1; size: NA; V: TRBV5-1; D: NA
CDR3: CASSSRGALNEQFF; DNA: TGTGCCAGCAGTTCACGCGGAGCATTAAATGAGCAGTTCTTC; J: TRBJ2-1; size: NA; V: TRBV6-8; D: NA
CDR3: CASSLLTGPQHF; DNA: TGTGCCAGCAGCTTGTTAACAGGGCCCCAGCATTTT; J: TRBJ1-5; size: NA; V: TRBV5-5; D: NA
CDR3: CASSEARGPYEQYF; DNA: TGTGCCAGCAGTGAAGCGAGGGGGCCCTACGAGCAGTACTTC; J: TRBJ2-7; size: NA; V: TRBV2; D: TRBD1
CDR3: CASSFAAGENTGELFF; DNA: TGTGCCAGCAGTTTTGCAGCGGGGGAGAACACCGGGGAGCTGTTTTTT; J: TRBJ2-2; size: few; V: TRBV27; D: TRBD2
CDR3: CAGNPRGARGYTF; DNA: TGTGCCGGGAACCCCCGGGGGGCGCGGGGCTACACCTTC; J: TRBJ1-2; size: NA; V: TRBV30; D: NA
CDR3: CASSLSAVNEQFF; DNA: TGTGCCAGCAGTTTAAGCGCAGTAAATGAGCAGTTCTTC; J: TRBJ2-1; size: few; V: TRBV27; D: NA
CDR3: CASRGRVNTEAFF; DNA: TGTGCCAGCAGAGGGCGTGTGAACACTGAAGCTTTCTTT; J: TRBJ1-1; size: NA; V: TRBV6-5; D: NA
CDR3: CASSLDTGSTDTQYF; DNA: TGTGCCAGCAGCCTAGACACAGGTAGCACAGATACGCAGTATTTT; J: TRBJ2-3; size: once; V: TRBV11-1; D: NA
CDR3: CARIQGNEQFF; DNA: TGTGCCAGAATACAGGGCAATGAGCAGTTCTTC; J: TRBJ2-1; size: NA; V: TRBV30; D: NA
CDR3: CASSWDRGEQYF; DNA: TGTGCCAGCAGCTGGGACAGGGGCGAGCAGTACTTC; J: TRBJ2-7; size: NA; V: TRBV7-9; D: TRBD1
CDR3: CASRLGVDGYTF; DNA: TGTGCCAGCAGGTTGGGGGTGGATGGCTACACCTTC; J: TRBJ1-2; size: NA; V: TRBV28; D: NA
CDR3: CASSTNRKPLNGIQYF; DNA: TGTGCCAGCAGTACAAACAGAAAGCCCCTCAATGGAATTCAGTACTTC; J: TRBJ2-4; size: NA; V: TRBV28; D: NA
CDR3: CASSLFRDTYGYTF; DNA: TGTGCCAGCAGCTTGTTCCGGGACACTTATGGCTACACCTTC; J: TRBJ1-2; size: NA; V: TRBV5-6; D: NA
CDR3: CASSTGPSNEQFF; DNA: TGTGCCAGTAGTACCGGCCCCTCCAATGAGCAGTTCTTC; J: TRBJ2-1; size: NA; V: TRBV19; D: NA
CDR3: CASRQTVGGGETQYF; DNA: TGTGCCAGCAGACAGACGGTAGGGGGAGGGGAGACCCAGTACTTC; J: TRBJ2-5; size: NA; V: TRBV5-6; D: NA
CDR3: CASSQGVGGWETQYF; DNA: TGCGCCAGCAGCCAAGGCGTGGGTGGCTGGGAGACCCAGTACTTC; J: TRBJ2-5; size: few; V: TRBV4-3; D: NA
CDR3: CASSLDDRARETQYF; DNA: TGTGCCAGCAGCTTAGATGACAGGGCGAGAGAGACCCAGTACTTC; J: TRBJ2-5; size: NA; V: TRBV7-2; D: TRBD1
CDR3: CASTLTGGDTQYF; DNA: TGTGCCAGCACCCTGACAGGGGGCGATACGCAGTATTTT; J: TRBJ2-3; size: NA; V: TRBV5-6; D: TRBD1
CDR3: CASSLGGIPYNEQFF; DNA: TGTGCCAGCAGTTTGGGGGGTATCCCCTACAATGAGCAGTTCTTC; J: TRBJ2-1; size: NA; V: TRBV27; D: NA
CDR3: CASSFNRGTIYNEQFF; DNA: TGTGCCAGCAGCTTCAACAGGGGGACCATCTACAATGAGCAGTTCTTC; J: TRBJ2-1; size: once; V: TRBV5-6; D: TRBD1
CDR3: CASSLVTDTQYF; DNA: TGTGCCAGCAGCCTCGTCACAGATACGCAGTATTTT; J: TRBJ2-3; size: NA; V: TRBV5-4; D: NA
CDR3: CASSVQGDVLETQYF; DNA: TGTGCCAGCAGCGTACAGGGGGATGTCTTGGAGACCCAGTACTTC; J: TRBJ2-5; size: few; V: TRBV9; D: TRBD1
CDR3: CASSLGQGVVGNTIYF; DNA: TGTGCCAGCAGCCTCGGACAGGGGGTAGTCGGAAACACCATATATTTT; J: TRBJ1-3; size: NA; V: TRBV5-6; D: TRBD1
CDR3: CASSTGDRMNTEAFF; DNA: TGCGCCAGCAGCACAGGGGACCGCATGAACACTGAAGCTTTCTTT; J: TRBJ1-1; size: NA; V: TRBV10-1; D: TRBD1
CDR3: CASSATGVALNEQFF; DNA: TGTGCCAGCAGTGCAACAGGGGTGGCCCTCAATGAGCAGTTCTTC; J: TRBJ2-1; size: few; V: TRBV27; D: TRBD1
CDR3: CAWSVQVNTEAFF; DNA: TGTGCCTGGAGTGTACAGGTGAACACTGAAGCTTTCTTT; J: TRBJ1-1; size: NA; V: TRBV30; D: NA
CDR3: CASSLGNSPLHF; DNA: TGTGCCAGCAGCCTTGGTAATTCACCCCTCCACTTT; J: TRBJ1-6; size: NA; V: TRBV6-6; D: NA
CDR3: CASSDLAGGSYEQYF; DNA: TGTGCCAGCAGCGATCTAGCGGGGGGATCCTACGAGCAGTACTTC; J: TRBJ2-7; size: NA; V: TRBV6-1; D: TRBD2
CDR3: CASSLDGQGLMEKLFF; DNA: TGTGCCAGCAGCTTAGACGGACAGGGGTTAATGGAAAAACTGTTTTTT; J: TRBJ1-4; size: few; V: TRBV7-9; D: TRBD1
CDR3: CSARDQYEQFF; DNA: TGCAGTGCTAGAGACCAATATGAGCAGTTCTTC; J: TRBJ2-1; size: medium-sized; V: TRBV20-1; D: NA
CDR3: CASSQVVQGKTYGYTF; DNA: TGCGCCAGCAGCCAAGTTGTGCAGGGGAAGACCTATGGCTACACCTTC; J: TRBJ1-2; size: NA; V: TRBV4-1; D: NA